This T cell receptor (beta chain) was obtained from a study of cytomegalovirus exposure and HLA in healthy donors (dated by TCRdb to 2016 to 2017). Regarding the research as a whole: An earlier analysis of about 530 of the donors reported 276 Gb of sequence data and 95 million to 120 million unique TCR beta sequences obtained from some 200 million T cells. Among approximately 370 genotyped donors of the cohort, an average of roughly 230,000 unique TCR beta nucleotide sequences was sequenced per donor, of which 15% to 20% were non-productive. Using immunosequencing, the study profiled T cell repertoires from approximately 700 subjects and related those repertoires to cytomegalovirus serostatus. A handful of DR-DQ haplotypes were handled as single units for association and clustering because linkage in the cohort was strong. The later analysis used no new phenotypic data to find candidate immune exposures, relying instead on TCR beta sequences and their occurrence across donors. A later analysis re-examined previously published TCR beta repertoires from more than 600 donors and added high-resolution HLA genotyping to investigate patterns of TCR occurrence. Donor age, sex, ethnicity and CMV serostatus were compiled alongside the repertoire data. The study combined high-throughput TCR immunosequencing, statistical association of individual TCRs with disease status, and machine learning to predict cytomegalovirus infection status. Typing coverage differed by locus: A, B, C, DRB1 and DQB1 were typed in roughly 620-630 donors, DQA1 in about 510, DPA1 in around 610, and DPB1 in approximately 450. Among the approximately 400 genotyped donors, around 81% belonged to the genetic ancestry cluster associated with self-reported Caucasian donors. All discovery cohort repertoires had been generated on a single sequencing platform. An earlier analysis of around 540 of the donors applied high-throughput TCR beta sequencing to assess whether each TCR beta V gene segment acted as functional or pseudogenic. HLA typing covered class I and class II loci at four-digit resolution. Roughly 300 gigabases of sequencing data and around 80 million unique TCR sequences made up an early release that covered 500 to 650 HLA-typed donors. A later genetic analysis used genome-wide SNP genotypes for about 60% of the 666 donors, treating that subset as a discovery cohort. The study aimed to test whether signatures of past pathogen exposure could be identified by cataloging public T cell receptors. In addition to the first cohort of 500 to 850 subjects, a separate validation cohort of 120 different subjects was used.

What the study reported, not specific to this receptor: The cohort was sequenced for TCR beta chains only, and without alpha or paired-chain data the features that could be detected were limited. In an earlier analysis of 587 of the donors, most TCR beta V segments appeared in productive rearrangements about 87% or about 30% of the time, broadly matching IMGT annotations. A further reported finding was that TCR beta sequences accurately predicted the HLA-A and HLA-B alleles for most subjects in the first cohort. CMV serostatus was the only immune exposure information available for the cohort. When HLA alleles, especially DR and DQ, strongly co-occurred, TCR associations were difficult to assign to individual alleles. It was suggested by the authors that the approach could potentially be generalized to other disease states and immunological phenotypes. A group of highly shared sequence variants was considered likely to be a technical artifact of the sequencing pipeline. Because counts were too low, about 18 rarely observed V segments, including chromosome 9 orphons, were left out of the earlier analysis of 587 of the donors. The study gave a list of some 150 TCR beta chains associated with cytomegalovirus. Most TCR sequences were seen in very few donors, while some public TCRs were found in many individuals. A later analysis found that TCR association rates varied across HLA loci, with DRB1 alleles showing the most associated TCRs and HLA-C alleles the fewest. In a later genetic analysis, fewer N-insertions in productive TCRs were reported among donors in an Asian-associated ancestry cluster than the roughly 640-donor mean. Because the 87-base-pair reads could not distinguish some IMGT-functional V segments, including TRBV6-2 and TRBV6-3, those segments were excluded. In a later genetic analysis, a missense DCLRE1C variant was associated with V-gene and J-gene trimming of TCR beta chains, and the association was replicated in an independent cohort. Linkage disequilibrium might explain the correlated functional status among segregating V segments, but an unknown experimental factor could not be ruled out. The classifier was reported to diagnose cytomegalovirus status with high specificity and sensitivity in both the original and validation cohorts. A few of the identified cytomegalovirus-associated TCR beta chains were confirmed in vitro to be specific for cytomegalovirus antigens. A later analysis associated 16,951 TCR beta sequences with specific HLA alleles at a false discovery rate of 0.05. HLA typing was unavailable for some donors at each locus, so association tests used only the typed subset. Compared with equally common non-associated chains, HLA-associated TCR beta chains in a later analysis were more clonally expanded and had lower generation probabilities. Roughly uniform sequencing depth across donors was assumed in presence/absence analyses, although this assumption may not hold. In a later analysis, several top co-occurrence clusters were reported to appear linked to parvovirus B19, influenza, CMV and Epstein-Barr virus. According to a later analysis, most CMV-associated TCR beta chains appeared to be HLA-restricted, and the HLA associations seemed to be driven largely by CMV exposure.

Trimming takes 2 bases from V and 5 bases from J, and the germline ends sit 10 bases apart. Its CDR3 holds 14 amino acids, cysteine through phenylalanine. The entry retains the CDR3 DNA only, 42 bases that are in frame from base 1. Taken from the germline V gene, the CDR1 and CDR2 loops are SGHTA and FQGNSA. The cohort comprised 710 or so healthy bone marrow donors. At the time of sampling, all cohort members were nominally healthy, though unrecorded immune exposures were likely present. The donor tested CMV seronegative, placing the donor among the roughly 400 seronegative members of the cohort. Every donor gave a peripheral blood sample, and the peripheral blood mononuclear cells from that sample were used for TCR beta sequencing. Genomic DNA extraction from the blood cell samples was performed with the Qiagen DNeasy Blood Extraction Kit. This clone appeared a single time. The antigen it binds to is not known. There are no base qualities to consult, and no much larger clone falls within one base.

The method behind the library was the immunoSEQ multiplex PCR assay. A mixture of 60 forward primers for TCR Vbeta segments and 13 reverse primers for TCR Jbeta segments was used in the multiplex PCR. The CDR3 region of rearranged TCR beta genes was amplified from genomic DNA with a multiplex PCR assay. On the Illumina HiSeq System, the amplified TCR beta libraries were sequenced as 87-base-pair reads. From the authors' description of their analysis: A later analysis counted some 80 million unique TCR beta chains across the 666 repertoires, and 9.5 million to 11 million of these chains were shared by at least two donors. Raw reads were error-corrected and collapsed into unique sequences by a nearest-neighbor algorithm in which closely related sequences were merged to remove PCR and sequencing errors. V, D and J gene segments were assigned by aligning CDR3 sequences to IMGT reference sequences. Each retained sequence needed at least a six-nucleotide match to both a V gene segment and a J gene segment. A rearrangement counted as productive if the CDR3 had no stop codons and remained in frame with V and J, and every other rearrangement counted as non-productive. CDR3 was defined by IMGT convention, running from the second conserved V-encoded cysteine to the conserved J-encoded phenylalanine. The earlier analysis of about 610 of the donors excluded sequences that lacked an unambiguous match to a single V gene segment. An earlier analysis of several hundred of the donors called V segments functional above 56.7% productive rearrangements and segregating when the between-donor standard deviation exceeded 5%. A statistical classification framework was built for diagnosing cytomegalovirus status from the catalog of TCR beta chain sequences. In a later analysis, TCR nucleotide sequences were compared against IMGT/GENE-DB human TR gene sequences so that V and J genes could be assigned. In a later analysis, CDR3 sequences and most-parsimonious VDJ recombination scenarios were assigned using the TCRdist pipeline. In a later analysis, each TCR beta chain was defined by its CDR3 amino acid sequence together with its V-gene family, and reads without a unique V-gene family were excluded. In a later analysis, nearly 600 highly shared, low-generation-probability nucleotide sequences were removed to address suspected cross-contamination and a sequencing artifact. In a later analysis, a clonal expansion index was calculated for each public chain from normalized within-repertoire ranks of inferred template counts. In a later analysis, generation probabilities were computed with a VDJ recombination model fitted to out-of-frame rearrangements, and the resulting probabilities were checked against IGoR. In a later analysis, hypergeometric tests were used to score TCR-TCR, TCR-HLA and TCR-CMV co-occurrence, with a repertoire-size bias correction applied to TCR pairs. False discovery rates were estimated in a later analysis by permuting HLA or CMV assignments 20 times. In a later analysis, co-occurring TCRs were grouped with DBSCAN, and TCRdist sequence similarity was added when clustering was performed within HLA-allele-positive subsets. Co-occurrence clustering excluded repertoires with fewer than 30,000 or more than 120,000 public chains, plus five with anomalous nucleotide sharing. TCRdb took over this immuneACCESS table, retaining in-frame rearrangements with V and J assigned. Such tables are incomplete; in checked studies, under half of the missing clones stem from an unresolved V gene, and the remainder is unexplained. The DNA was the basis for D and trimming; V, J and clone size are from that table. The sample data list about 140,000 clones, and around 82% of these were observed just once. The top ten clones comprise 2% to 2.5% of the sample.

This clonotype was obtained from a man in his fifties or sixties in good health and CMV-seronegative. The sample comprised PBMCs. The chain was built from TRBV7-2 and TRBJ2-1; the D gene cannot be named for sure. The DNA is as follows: TGTGCCAGCAGCTTATCTTGGAGAAACAATGAGCAGTTCTTC. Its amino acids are CASSLSWRNNEQFF.